This TCR beta chain was sequenced during a study of blood T cell repertoires in COVID-19. Study context: Both acute and convalescent COVID-19 samples were obtained from the United States, Italy and Spain. Sources were T cells, B-cell-depleted T cells, or PBMCs; the material itself was cDNA or gDNA.

The CDR3 is 15 residues long. J gave up 5 bases and V 0 bases, and 10 bases lay outside the gene matches. Germline assignment: CDR1 GTSNPN and CDR2 SVGIG (reference sequence). Sequenced by immunoSEQ multiplex PCR; TCRdb stores in-frame clones only, minus some. In the table there are 45,000 to 60,000 clones, 82% of which are singletons. The TCR sequence derives from a woman aged 80 or over with acute or convalescent COVID-19. The chain employs TRBV30 and TRBJ2-7; 7 bases line up with TRBD1. The material sequenced was peripheral blood. The DNA for the CDR3 is TGTGCCTGGAGTGTACTCCCGACAGGGATGGACGAGCAGTACTTC. It translates to CAWSVLPTGMDEQYF.